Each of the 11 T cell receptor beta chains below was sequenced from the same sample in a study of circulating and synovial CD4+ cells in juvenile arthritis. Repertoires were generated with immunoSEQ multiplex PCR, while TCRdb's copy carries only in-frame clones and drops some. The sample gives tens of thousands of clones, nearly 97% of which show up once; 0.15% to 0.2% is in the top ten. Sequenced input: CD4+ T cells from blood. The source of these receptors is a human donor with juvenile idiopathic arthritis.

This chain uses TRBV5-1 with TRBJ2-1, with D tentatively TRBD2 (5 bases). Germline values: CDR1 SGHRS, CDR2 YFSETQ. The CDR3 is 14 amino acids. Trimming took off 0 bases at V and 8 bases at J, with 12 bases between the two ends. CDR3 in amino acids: CASSLGGWEYEQFF. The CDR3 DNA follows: TGCGCCAGCAGCTTGGGAGGTTGGGAGTATGAGCAGTTCTTC.

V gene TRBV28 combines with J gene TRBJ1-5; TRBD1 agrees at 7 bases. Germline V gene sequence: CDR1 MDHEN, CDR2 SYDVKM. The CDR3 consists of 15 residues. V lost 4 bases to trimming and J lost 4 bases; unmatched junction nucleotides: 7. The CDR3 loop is CASSSEGAGNQPQHF. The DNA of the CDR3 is TGTGCCAGCAGTTCGGAGGGGGCTGGAAATCAGCCCCAGCATTTT.

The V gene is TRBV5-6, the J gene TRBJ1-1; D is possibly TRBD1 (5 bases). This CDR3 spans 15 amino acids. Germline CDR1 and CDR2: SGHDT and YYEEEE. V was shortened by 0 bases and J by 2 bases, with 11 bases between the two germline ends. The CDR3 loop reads CASSLDSGGNTEAFF. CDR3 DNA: TGTGCCAGCAGCTTGGATTCGGGGGGAAACACTGAAGCTTTCTTT.

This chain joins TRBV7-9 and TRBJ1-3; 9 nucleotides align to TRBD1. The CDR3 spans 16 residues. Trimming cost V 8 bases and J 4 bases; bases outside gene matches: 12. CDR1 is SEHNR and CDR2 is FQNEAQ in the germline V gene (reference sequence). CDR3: CASFTRTGGSGNTIYF. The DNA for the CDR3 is TGTGCCAGCTTCACAAGAACAGGGGGCTCGGGAAACACCATATATTTT.

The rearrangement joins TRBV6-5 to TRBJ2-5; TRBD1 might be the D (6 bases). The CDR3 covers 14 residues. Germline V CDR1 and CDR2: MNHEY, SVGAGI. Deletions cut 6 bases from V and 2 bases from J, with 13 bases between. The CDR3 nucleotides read TGTGCCAGCAGACCGGGACACGCACAAGAGACCCAGTACTTC. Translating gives CASRPGHAQETQYF.

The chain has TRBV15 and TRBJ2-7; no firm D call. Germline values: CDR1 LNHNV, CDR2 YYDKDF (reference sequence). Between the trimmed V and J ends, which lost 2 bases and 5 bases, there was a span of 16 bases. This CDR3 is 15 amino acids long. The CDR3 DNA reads TGTGCCACCAGCAGACTAGACGCGAGCGCCCACGAGCAGTACTTC. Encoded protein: CATSRLDASAHEQYF.

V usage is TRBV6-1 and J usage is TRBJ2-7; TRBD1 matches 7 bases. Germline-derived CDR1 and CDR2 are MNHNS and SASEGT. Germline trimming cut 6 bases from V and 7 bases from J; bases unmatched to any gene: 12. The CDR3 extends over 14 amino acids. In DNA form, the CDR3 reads TGTGCCAGCAGGGCGGAAAGGGGGCTCGGTGAGCAGTACTTC. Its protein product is CASRAERGLGEQYF.

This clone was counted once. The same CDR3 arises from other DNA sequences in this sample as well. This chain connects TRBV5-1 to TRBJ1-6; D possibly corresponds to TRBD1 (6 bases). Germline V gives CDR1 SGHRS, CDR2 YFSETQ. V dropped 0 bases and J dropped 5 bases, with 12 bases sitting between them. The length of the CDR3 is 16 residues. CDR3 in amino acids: CASSLARTDNNSPLHF. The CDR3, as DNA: TGCGCCAGCAGCTTGGCCCGGACAGATAATAATTCACCCCTCCACTTT. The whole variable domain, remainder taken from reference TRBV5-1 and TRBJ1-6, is KAGVTQTPRYLIKTRGQQVTLSCSPISGHRSVSWYQQTPGQGLQFLFEYFSETQRNKGNFPGRFSGRQFSNSRSEMNVSTLELGDSALYLCASSLARTDNNSPLHFGNGTRLTVT.

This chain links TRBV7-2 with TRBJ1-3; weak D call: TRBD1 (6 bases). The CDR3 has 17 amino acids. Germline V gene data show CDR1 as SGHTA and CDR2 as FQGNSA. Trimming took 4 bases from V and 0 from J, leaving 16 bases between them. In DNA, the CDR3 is TGTGCCAGCAGCTGGGGGGGGCAGGGTCACTCTGGAAACACCATATATTTT. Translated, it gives CASSWGGQGHSGNTIYF.

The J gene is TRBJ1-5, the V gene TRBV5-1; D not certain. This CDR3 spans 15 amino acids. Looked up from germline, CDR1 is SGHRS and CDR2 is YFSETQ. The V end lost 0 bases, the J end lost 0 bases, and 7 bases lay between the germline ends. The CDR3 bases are TGCGCCAGCAGCTTGGATCCAGGTAGCAATCAGCCCCAGCATTTT. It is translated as CASSLDPGSNQPQHF.

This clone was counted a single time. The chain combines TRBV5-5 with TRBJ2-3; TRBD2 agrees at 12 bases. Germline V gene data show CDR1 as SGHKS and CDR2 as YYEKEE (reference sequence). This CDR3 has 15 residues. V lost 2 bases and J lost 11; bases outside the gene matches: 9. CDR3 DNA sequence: TGTGCCAGCAGCTTCCTAGCGGGGGGGCCAGTTGAGCAGTATTTT. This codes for CASSFLAGGPVEQYF.